One and the same sample provided the 22 T cell receptor beta chains below, sequenced in a study of CD8+CD57+ T cells in acquired aplastic anemia. Genomic DNA served as template for TCR beta VDJ and CDR3 profiling. In TCRdb, the reads were re-called with MiXCR into one record per CDR3 protein. The sample holds 150,000 to 200,000 distinct CDR3 sequences, 64% seen once. Sequenced sample: sorted CD4+, CD8+, or CD8+CD57+ T cells (not recorded which) from PBMCs. These receptors all stem from a human donor with severe aplastic anemia or a healthy control (not recorded which).

The chain links TRBV20-1 to TRBJ1-1; D unclear. This CDR3 has 14 residues. Germline V gene data show CDR1 as DFQATT and CDR2 as SNEGSKA (reference sequence). V lost 6 bases and J 9 bases, leaving 23 bases between the germline ends. CDR3 DNA: TGCAGTGCCTGGACGGAGCCCGAGGCGTCAAAAGCTTTCTTT. Translation gives CSAWTEPEASKAFF.

The chain links TRBV24-1 to TRBJ2-5, with D possibly matching TRBD2 (8 bases). The CDR3 is made up of 14 amino acids. Germline V gives CDR1 KGHDR, CDR2 SFDVKD. Trimming removed 4 bases at V and 11 bases at J, with 19 bases between. The CDR3 loop is CATSDPGTAGEQYF. CDR3 coding DNA: TGTGCCACCAGTGACCCCGGGACAGCGGGGGAGCAGTACTTC.

The chain links TRBV29-1 to TRBJ2-7, with D perhaps matching TRBD1 or TRBD2 (5 bases each). V lost 1 base and J lost 9, with 13 bases in between. Germline lookup yields CDR1 SQVTM and CDR2 ANQGSEA. This CDR3 is built from 12 residues. This CDR3 reads CSVEGPGQGQYF. The CDR3 DNA reads TGCAGCGTTGAAGGTCCGGGGCAGGGGCAGTACTTC.

This clonotype was recorded only once. The chain combines TRBV7-9 with TRBJ2-7; 9 bases match TRBD1. In germline, CDR1 is SEHNR, CDR2 FQNEAQ (reference sequence). The junction had 4 bases not matched to a gene; V was cut back by 2 bases and J by 5 bases. This CDR3 comprises 14 residues. The CDR3 region has the DNA TGTGCCAGCAGCTTAACTGGACAGGGGCACGAGCAGTACTTC. This sequence encodes CASSLTGQGHEQYF. Using reference TRBV7-9 and TRBJ2-7 for the parts outside the CDR3, the full variable domain is DTGVSQNPRHKITKRGQNVTFRCDPISEHNRLYWYRQTLGQGPEFLTYFQNEAQLEKSRLLSDRFSAERPKGSFSTLEIQRTEQGDSAMYLCASSLTGQGHEQYFGPGTRLTVT.

This clonotype was recorded at least ten times. The chain recombines TRBV15 with TRBJ2-7; no reliable D call. Trimming pared 1 base from V and 4 bases from J, leaving 11 bases between. The germline gives CDR1 LNHNV, CDR2 YYDKDF (reference sequence). CDR3 size: 14 residues. CDR3 loop: CATSRVLTFYEQYF. The CDR3 DNA is TGTGCCACCAGCAGAGTATTAACATTTTACGAGCAGTACTTC. Using reference TRBV15 and TRBJ2-7 for the parts outside the CDR3, the full variable domain is DAMVIQNPRYQVTQFGKPVTLSCSQTLNHNVMYWYQQKSSQAPKLLFHYYDKDFNNEADTPDNFQSRRPNTSFCFLDIRSPGLGDTAMYLCATSRVLTFYEQYFGPGTRLTVT.

The chain joins TRBV7-8 to TRBJ2-7; a possible D gene is TRBD1 (8 bases). Germline V CDR1 and CDR2: SGHVS, FQNEAQ. The CDR3 consists of 13 residues. Between the trimmed V and J ends, which lost 3 bases and 6 bases, there was a span of 12 bases. CDR3 loop: CASSLTGEGEQYF. The CDR3, as DNA: TGTGCCAGCAGCTTGACAGGGGAGGGCGAGCAGTACTTC.

The chain links TRBV7-9 to TRBJ2-7; tentatively, D is TRBD2 (5 bases). This CDR3 contains 13 residues. The V end lost 4 bases, the J end lost 1 base, and 8 bases lay between the germline ends. Germline CDR1 SEHNR, CDR2 FQNEAQ (reference sequence). In nucleotides, the CDR3 is TGTGCCAGCAGCTCGGGATTTTCCTACGAGCAGTACTTC. It yields the protein CASSSGFSYEQYF.

To note about this clonotype: A much larger clone differs from this one at a single base, so this may be a read error. The gene calls are TRBV6-1 and TRBJ1-4; D unclear. This CDR3 region has 13 residues. Germline-derived CDR1 and CDR2 are MNHNS and SASEGT. The CDR3 DNA reads TGTGCCAGCATAAGTGCAACTATTGAAAAACTGTTTTTT. Translating gives CASISATIEKLFF.

The chain employs TRBV12-3 or TRBV12-4 and TRBJ2-5; D possibly corresponds to TRBD1 (5 bases). The CDR3 has 15 amino acids. Trimming removed 6 bases at V and 4 bases at J, with 18 bases between. Here the CDR3 DNA reads TGTGCCAGCAGACATCCTAGGACAACGGGAGAGACCCAGTACTTC. This encodes CASRHPRTTGETQYF.

This sequence joins TRBV7-2 and TRBJ1-1; D is perhaps TRBD1 (5 bases). This CDR3 is built from 14 residues. Trimming took off 0 bases at V and 11 bases at J, with 16 bases between the two ends. The V gene's germline CDR1 is SGHTA and CDR2 FQGNSA. The CDR3 DNA reads as TGTGCCAGCAGCTTAGCGGCTGACAGAAGGTTGGCTTTCTTT. Its translation: CASSLAADRRLAFF.

The chain has TRBV29-1 and TRBJ1-1; D is ambiguous. The CDR3 has 14 amino acids. V was trimmed by 1 base and J by 1 base, leaving 10 bases between them. CDR1 is SQVTM, CDR2 ANQGSEA, per germline. The CDR3 here is CSVEGEGANTEAFF. The CDR3 DNA sequence: TGCAGCGTTGAAGGGGAGGGCGCGAACACTGAAGCTTTCTTT.

The chain is built from TRBV12-3 or TRBV12-4 and TRBJ2-7; TRBD1 matches 7 bases. V shed 8 bases, J shed 4 bases, and the junction held 8 bases outside the gene matches. The CDR3 sequence is 13 residues long. CDR3 nucleotides: TGTGCCAGCCGACCGGGGACAGTTTACGAGCAGTACTTC. This encodes CASRPGTVYEQYF.

This clonotype has just one count. The genes are TRBV24-1 and TRBJ1-6; TRBD1 matches 7 bases. Germline CDR1 is KGHDR and CDR2 is SFDVKD. V shed 6 bases and J 7 bases; nucleotides not matched to a gene: 2. This CDR3 comprises 13 residues. This CDR3 is CATSRDRNSPLHF. CDR3 nucleotide sequence: TGTGCCACCAGTCGGGACAGAAATTCACCCCTCCACTTT.

The chain links TRBV7-8 to TRBJ2-7; D is undetermined. The germline CDR1 and CDR2 sequences are SGHVS and FQNEAQ. This CDR3 contains 12 residues. Trimming removed 5 bases at V and 2 bases at J, with 7 bases between. In nucleotides, the CDR3 is TGTGCCAGCAGCCAAGACCCCTACGAGCAGTACTTC. It translates to CASSQDPYEQYF. Based on the CDR3 plus reference TRBV7-8 and TRBJ2-7, the full variable domain is GAGVSQSPRYKVAKRGQDVALRCDPISGHVSLFWYQQALGQGPEFLTYFQNEAQLDKSGLPSDRFFAERPEGSVSTLKIQRTQQEDSAVYLCASSQDPYEQYFGPGTRLTVT.

The CDR3 DNA is TGTGCCACCAGTGATCTAGGACTGCCCTATGGCTACACCTTC. This encodes CATSDLGLPYGYTF. The chain combines TRBV24-1 with TRBJ1-2; D gene uncertain. This CDR3 contains 14 residues. CDR1 KGHDR and CDR2 SFDVKD come from the germline V gene. V lost 3 bases to trimming and J lost 4 bases, with 11 bases between them.

J is TRBJ1-6 and V is TRBV2, with D perhaps TRBD1 (6 bases). The CDR3 is made up of 16 amino acids. Germline V CDR1 and CDR2: SNHLY, FYNNEI. V dropped 4 bases and J dropped 0 bases, with 10 bases sitting between them. CDR3 region: CASSATGSSYNSPLHF. CDR3 DNA sequence: TGTGCCAGCAGTGCAACAGGGAGCTCCTATAATTCACCCCTCCACTTT.

J is TRBJ2-7 and V is TRBV20-1; TRBD2 matches 15 bases. Germline V CDR1 and CDR2: DFQATT, SNEGSKA (reference sequence). Trimming took 8 bases from V and 2 from J; bases not matched to a gene: 7. The CDR3 is 15 residues long. The CDR3 spells CSSGLAGGYPYEQYF. The DNA of the CDR3 is TGCAGTTCGGGACTAGCGGGGGGTTATCCCTACGAGCAGTACTTC.

The rearrangement uses TRBV10-3 and TRBJ2-6; D possibly corresponds to TRBD1 (6 bases). Per germline, CDR1 ENHRY and CDR2 SYGVKD. Trimming shortened V by 10 bases and J by 2 bases, and 15 bases separated the two germline ends. The CDR3 contains 15 residues. CDR3: CATTITGTGANVLTF. The CDR3 DNA is TGTGCCACCACGATAACAGGGACTGGGGCCAACGTCCTGACTTTC.

This clonotype has a count of ten or more. This rearrangement joins TRBV4-3 to TRBJ2-1, with D perhaps TRBD1 or TRBD2 (5 bases each). Trimming pared 0 bases from V and 4 bases from J, leaving 13 bases between. Germline CDR1 reads LGHNA; CDR2 reads YSLEER. The CDR3 totals 16 residues. CDR3 protein: CASSQESGRGYNEQFF. In nucleotides, the CDR3 is TGCGCCAGCAGCCAAGAATCGGGACGGGGTTACAATGAGCAGTTCTTC.

The rearrangement links TRBV20-1 to TRBJ2-3, with TRBD1 identical over 9 bases. This CDR3 has 14 amino acids. With V trimmed by 3 bases and J by 5 bases, 6 bases remained unmatched. Germline CDR1 and CDR2: DFQATT and SNEGSKA (reference sequence). CDR3 in DNA: TGCAGTGCTAGGGGCACAGGGGGCGGAGATACGCAGTATTTT. Translation gives CSARGTGGGDTQYF.

This clonotype was counted ten times or more. The V and J genes are TRBV5-1 and TRBJ2-7, with 8 bases matching TRBD1. Germline CDR1 and CDR2: SGHRS and YFSETQ. Trimming at V came to 0 bases and at J to 5 bases, leaving 7 bases not matched to a gene. This CDR3 comprises 15 residues. The CDR3 here is CASSLVQGAIHEQYF. As DNA, the CDR3 is TGCGCCAGCAGCTTGGTTCAGGGGGCGATCCACGAGCAGTACTTC.

The genes are TRBV29-1 and TRBJ1-4, with TRBD1 identical over 7 bases. Germline-derived CDR1 and CDR2 are SQVTM and ANQGSEA. V lost 3 bases, J lost 5 bases, and 3 bases stayed unmatched. CDR3 size: 13 residues. The CDR3 coding sequence is TGCAGCGTTGAGGGGGGACAGAATGAAAAACTGTTTTTT. This gives the protein CSVEGGQNEKLFF.